Presented here are 23 T cell receptor beta chains from one specimen sequenced in a study of CXCR3-negative and CXCR3-positive naive CD8 T cells. Libraries of TRB cDNA were made by 5' RACE and carried UMIs. TCRdb processed the 5' RACE reads again and assigns one entry to each CDR3 protein, with no DNA. The table gives tens of thousands of distinct CDR3 sequences; the top ten clones make up 9.5% to 13% of it. The sample was memory CD8+ T cells from blood. These receptors all stem from a human donor in good health. Some clones in this sample may be carry-over from other donors' samples.

The chain has TRBV29-1 and TRBJ1-4. The length of the CDR3 is 11 residues. Germline CDR1 and CDR2: SQVTM and ANQGSEA. The chain's CDR3 is CSVEEDGPRVF.

This chain links TRBV12-3 or TRBV12-4 with TRBJ2-3; TCRdb indicates TRBD1, and absent DNA this call remains unverified. This CDR3 comprises 14 residues. CDR3 sequence: CASSLNRRTDTQYF.

This sequence joins TRBV6-5 and TRBJ1-5; with no DNA, the TCRdb D assignment of TRBD1 cannot be verified. The CDR3 spans 14 residues. Germline V gives CDR1 MNHEY, CDR2 SVGAGI. CDR3 region: CASSTTGGNQPQHF.

The chain combines TRBV20-1 with TRBJ2-7. CDR3 length equals 12 residues. Germline V lookup: CDR1 DFQATT, CDR2 SNEGSKA (reference sequence). CDR3 region: CSARGGSYEQYF.

This chain links TRBV7-9 with TRBJ2-5; TCRdb outputs TRBD2, but without DNA this stays unchecked. The CDR3 has 15 amino acids. Per the germline V gene, CDR1 is SEHNR and CDR2 is FQNEAQ (reference sequence). The CDR3 spells CASSPSAGLWETQYF.

The chain carries TRBV29-1 and TRBJ2-2; TCRdb returns TRBD2, unconfirmable since there is no DNA. The V gene's germline CDR1 is SQVTM and CDR2 ANQGSEA. The CDR3 is 15 residues long. This CDR3 reads CSVLLGRANTGELFF.

This sequence joins TRBV28 and TRBJ2-1; there is no DNA to check the TCRdb D call of TRBD2. In germline, CDR1 is MDHEN, CDR2 SYDVKM. This CDR3 contains 16 residues. The CDR3 sequence: CASSFWRESGGNEQFF.

V gene TRBV7-6 combines with J gene TRBJ2-2; TCRdb's assignment of TRBD2 cannot be checked, as there is no DNA. From germline, CDR1 is SGHVS and CDR2 FNYEAQ. The CDR3 runs 14 residues. CDR3 sequence reads: CASSWAENTGELFF.

V is TRBV6-2 or TRBV6-3 and J is TRBJ2-3; TCRdb proposes TRBD1, but this gene call is untestable without DNA. The CDR3 has 18 residues. Germline V CDR1 and CDR2: MNHEY, SVGEGT. The CDR3 here is CASSYARGAPRSTDTQYF.

This chain links TRBV29-1 with TRBJ2-3; there is no DNA to check the TCRdb D call of TRBD2. The CDR3 is 14 residues long. Germline V gene lookup returns CDR1 SQVTM and CDR2 ANQGSEA. CDR3 amino acids: CSVLEAGGPDTQYF.

This chain connects TRBV20-1 to TRBJ2-7; TCRdb calls TRBD1, which cannot be checked without DNA. The CDR3 has 12 amino acids. The germline CDR1 and CDR2 sequences are DFQATT and SNEGSKA (reference sequence). The CDR3 region is CSAKTGWGEQYF.

The rearrangement links TRBV6-4 to TRBJ2-3. CDR1 MRHNA and CDR2 SNTAGT come from the germline V gene. This CDR3 has 14 residues. The CDR3 loop is CASSENPGTDTQYF.

The genes are TRBV6-5 and TRBJ2-7; the TCRdb D gene call, TRBD1, has no DNA to confirm it. From germline, CDR1 is MNHEY and CDR2 SVGAGI. The CDR3 consists of 13 residues. This CDR3 is CASAWGSSYEQYF.

The chain uses TRBV7-3 and TRBJ2-1. This CDR3 has 15 residues. Germline CDR1 and CDR2: SGHTA and FQGTGA. CDR3 protein: CASSSNFEPHNEQFF.

This chain connects TRBV25-1 to TRBJ2-1; checking the TCRdb D call of TRBD2 is not possible without DNA. This CDR3 spans 17 amino acids. Germline V lookup: CDR1 MGHDK, CDR2 SYGVNS. Here the CDR3 reads CASSAESGLAGRDERFF.

The CDR3 sequence: CASRGGRGDGLYNEQFF. The chain combines TRBV6-2 or TRBV6-3 with TRBJ2-1; TCRdb gives TRBD1 as the D gene, but with no DNA this cannot be confirmed. Germline V gene lookup returns CDR1 MNHEY and CDR2 SVGEGT. This CDR3 has 17 residues.

The chain carries TRBV4-3 and TRBJ2-7; TCRdb's D gene call, TRBD1, goes unchecked for lack of DNA. Germline-derived CDR1 and CDR2 are LGHNA and YSLEER. The CDR3 runs to 16 residues. This CDR3 is CASSQDWGQISAEQYF.

This CDR3 is CASSGLTGTNTGELFF. The rearrangement uses TRBV5-1 and TRBJ2-2; the D call from TCRdb, TRBD1, cannot be confirmed without DNA. The CDR3 extends over 16 amino acids. The V gene's germline CDR1 is SGHRS and CDR2 YFSETQ.

This clonotype registers medium-sized by frequency. The V and J genes are TRBV30 and TRBJ1-1; TCRdb reports TRBD1, a call that lacks DNA to check it against. Germline V gene data show CDR1 as GTSNPN and CDR2 as SVGIG (reference sequence). CDR3 size: 14 residues. The CDR3 reads CAWSEGVQDTEAFF.

The V gene is TRBV7-9, the J gene TRBJ1-2; the TCRdb D gene call, TRBD1, has no DNA to confirm it. CDR1 and CDR2 (germline): SEHNR, FQNEAQ (reference sequence). This CDR3 region has 16 residues. CDR3: CASSSVNKVRGYGYTF. Complete variable domain (other parts from reference TRBV7-9 and TRBJ1-2): DTGVSQNPRHKITKRGQNVTFRCDPISEHNRLYWYRQTLGQGPEFLTYFQNEAQLEKSRLLSDRFSAERPKGSFSTLEIQRTEQGDSAMYLCASSSVNKVRGYGYTFGSGTRLTVV.

The genes are TRBV15 and TRBJ2-1; TCRdb returns TRBD2, unconfirmable since there is no DNA. This CDR3 has 17 amino acids. CDR1 is LNHNV and CDR2 is YYDKDF in the germline V gene (reference sequence). CDR3 loop: CATSRDLAGGRYNEQFF.

The chain links TRBV7-9 to TRBJ2-5. The CDR3 consists of 13 residues. Per germline, CDR1 SEHNR and CDR2 FQNEAQ (reference sequence). The CDR3 reads CASSLSGQETQYF.

This chain uses TRBV2 with TRBJ2-1; the D gene TCRdb calls, TRBD1, cannot be checked with no DNA. Germline CDR1 reads SNHLY; CDR2 reads FYNNEI. The length of the CDR3 is 13 residues. This CDR3 reads CASGTGGYNEQFF.